This T cell receptor beta chain was identified during a study of T cell responses to AZD1222 COVID-19 vaccine. Overall study: Timing groups of about 4 and about 12 weeks for second doses were pooled. Whole-study findings and limits: With two AZD1222 doses given, Spike-specific TCR breadth and depth both rose. Spike-wide coverage was observed for vaccine-associated CD4 TCRs, with dominant responses at 160-218 and 743-854.

V shed 0 bases and J 1 base; nucleotides not matched to a gene: 7. CDR1 SGHVS and CDR2 FQNEAQ come from the germline V gene. This CDR3 contains 17 residues. The method was immunoSEQ multiplex PCR; TCRdb's version includes in-frame clones alone and lacks a portion of them. The table records fewer than 200,000 clones, around nine tenths of them present only once. About this clone: What it recognizes is unknown.

J is TRBJ2-5 and V is TRBV7-8; TRBD1 agrees at 8 bases. This TCR came from an adult in good health. The sequenced sample was peripheral blood, obtained on day 0 of AZD1222 vaccination. The CDR3 is CASSLALAGGIQETQYF. The CDR3 nucleotides read TGTGCCAGCAGCTTAGCGTTGGCAGGGGGCATCCAAGAGACCCAGTACTTC.